This TCR beta chain is from a study of T cell responses to AZD1222 COVID-19 vaccine. This table comes from immunoSEQ multiplex PCR, and its TCRdb copy is limited to in-frame clones, with some not included. The sample yields fewer than 130,000 clones, around 90% seen once. As to this clone: Its antigen is currently unknown.

This CDR3 has 16 amino acids. Trimming removed 4 bases from V and 3 bases from J; junction bases left unmatched: 8. The germline CDR1 and CDR2 sequences are ENHRY and SYGVKD. Study results and caveats: Close to half of all spike-specific TCRs reportedly target regions of the variants that are unmutated. No day 14 peak samples; only post-peak repertoires were characterized. Following two doses of AZD1222, Spike-specific TCR breadth and depth rose.

The sequence was collected from an adult who received the AZD1222 COVID-19 vaccine. V usage is TRBV10-3 and J usage is TRBJ2-2, with 7 positions matching TRBD2. The specimen comprised peripheral blood, sampled 28 days after the second AZD1222 dose. CDR3 DNA sequence: TGTGCCATCAGTGGCGAAGCGGGGCGCTACACCGGGGAGCTGTTTTTT. This encodes CAISGEAGRYTGELFF.